The entry that follows covers one TCR beta chain sequence. These data come from a study of technical replicates of blood from a few donors. Generated by immunoSEQ multiplex PCR, the TCRdb table keeps only in-frame clones and is missing some. This table has under 85,000 clones, around 90% appearing once. This receptor was obtained from a human donor in good health. Sequencing was performed on T cells isolated from PBMCs.

The DNA of the CDR3 is TGTGCCAGCAGCAGTAAACAGGGGGCCTCCGAGCAGTACTTC. Its protein is CASSSKQGASEQYF. The genes are TRBV5-4 and TRBJ2-7, with 9 bases lining up with TRBD1. The J segment lost 6 bases and the V segment lost 4 bases, leaving 8 bases of the junction unmatched. Germline loops: CDR1 SGHNT, CDR2 YYREEE (reference sequence). The CDR3 is 14 residues long.